The entry below describes one T cell receptor (beta chain). This CDR3 is 14 amino acids long. The J segment lost 8 bases and the V segment lost 7 bases, leaving 8 bases of the junction unmatched. Germline V lookup: CDR1 LNHDA, CDR2 SQIVND (reference sequence). The data belong to a study of cytomegalovirus exposure and HLA in healthy donors. The PCR ran on 60 Vbeta and 13 Jbeta primers. Using immunoSEQ multiplex PCR, the repertoire was profiled, and TCRdb retains in-frame clones only, with some absent. The data show some 140,000 clones, with approximately 79% seen just once and about 10% held by the top ten.

This TCR derives from a woman aged 45-65 years in good health and CMV-seropositive. Sample: PBMCs. The chain combines TRBV19 with TRBJ2-4; 10 bases are shared with TRBD1. The CDR3 protein is CASTPTGGGDIQYF. In DNA, the CDR3 is TGTGCCAGTACCCCGACAGGGGGCGGGGACATTCAGTACTTC. Full variable domain (outside the CDR3, taken from reference TRBV19 and TRBJ2-4): DGGITQSPKYLFRKEGQNVTLSCEQNLNHDAMYWYRQDPGQGLRLIYYSQIVNDFQKGDIAEGYSVSREKKESFPLTVTSAQKNPTAFYLCASTPTGGGDIQYFGAGTRLSVL.